Listed here are 20 T cell receptor beta chains from one sample, sequenced in a study of regulatory T cells in long-lasting Graves disease. Stated time point: persistent/refractory GD, antithyroid drugs over 5 years with positive TRAb. The TCR library was made from RNA extracted from PBMCs. CDR3-region Arm-PCR and iRepertoire HTBI primers produced the TCR beta libraries. TCRdb used MiXCR to reprocess the multiplex PCR reads, holding one entry per CDR3 protein. The table records about 470,000 distinct CDR3 sequences, about 20% of them present only once. Material: peripheral blood mononuclear cells (PBMCs), obtained when the disease was refractory, from a patient treated with antithyroid drugs. The receptors derive from a female donor with Graves disease.

In this sample, this clonotype turned up a few times. The V gene is TRBV5-4, the J gene TRBJ2-4; tentative D call: TRBD1 (6 bases). CDR1 is SGHNT and CDR2 is YYREEE in the germline V gene (reference sequence). Trimming stripped 3 bases from V and 8 bases from J, with 15 bases between. The CDR3 is 14 residues long. The CDR3 DNA reads as TGTGCCAGCAGCTCGCTCCCAGGGGAGCACATTCAGTACTTC. Residues: CASSSLPGEHIQYF.

This clonotype was picked up many times. The chain links TRBV18 to TRBJ2-7; possible D gene TRBD2, 5 bases. Germline V gene lookup returns CDR1 KGHSH and CDR2 LQKENI. The CDR3 extends over 13 amino acids. Trimming took off 0 bases at V and 3 bases at J, with 6 bases between the two ends. The CDR3 sequence is CASSPPEDYEQYF. The CDR3 DNA sequence: TGTGCCAGCTCACCACCGGAGGACTACGAGCAGTACTTC.

This clonotype was found many times. The chain links TRBV28 to TRBJ2-4; D is ambiguous. CDR1 and CDR2 from the germline V gene are MDHEN and SYDVKM. This CDR3 is 13 amino acids long. Trimming removed 6 bases from V and 7 bases from J, with 13 bases in between. The CDR3 coding sequence is TGTGCCAGCAGCCCCGGTGTGGGGAACATTCAGTACTTC. As protein: CASSPGVGNIQYF.

The chain couples TRBV4-1 to TRBJ2-4; D unclear. The CDR3 spans 18 residues. The V gene lost 0 bases and the J gene lost 0 bases, with 15 bases spanning the gap. The germline CDR1 and CDR2 sequences are MGHRA and YSYEKL. The CDR3 sequence is CASSQDFQASVAKNIQYF. Written as DNA, the CDR3 is TGCGCCAGCAGCCAAGACTTCCAGGCCTCAGTAGCCAAAAACATTCAGTACTTC.

This clonotype was observed a few times. V and J are TRBV18 and TRBJ1-2; no clear D. CDR3 length: 15 amino acids. Trimming left V 3 bases short and J 4 bases short, with 15 bases between. Germline assignment: CDR1 KGHSH and CDR2 LQKENI. The DNA for the CDR3 is TGTGCCAGCTCACCTAAGGATCTTCCCTCCTATGGCTACACCTTC. Translated: CASSPKDLPSYGYTF.

Points on this clonotype: A much larger clone is a single base away; this may be a read error. The rearrangement joins TRBV27 to TRBJ1-1, with 9 positions matching TRBD1. CDR1 and CDR2 (germline): MNHEY, SMNVEV (reference sequence). The CDR3 has 17 amino acids. The DNA for the CDR3 is TGTGCCAACAGTTTTAATCACCCCGGGACAGGGAGCACTGAAGCTTTCTTT. This gives the protein CANSFNHPGTGSTEAFF.

This clonotype was counted ten times or more. At one boundary the junction diverges from the germline segment, which might be a read error. The V gene is TRBV9, the J gene TRBJ2-7; TRBD2 matches at 11 bases. The CDR3 sequence is 16 residues long. CDR1 and CDR2 (germline): SGDLS, YYNGEE. The CDR3 region has the DNA TGCGCCAGCAGCCCAAGGACTAGCGGGTCAACCTACGAGCAGTACTTC. Its translation: CASSPRTSGSTYEQYF.

The table lists this clonotype with a few counts. This sequence joins TRBV11-2 and TRBJ2-7; 7 bases match TRBD2. Germline V CDR1 and CDR2: SGHAT, FQNNGV. The CDR3 has 16 amino acids. J gave up 4 bases and V 6 bases, and 15 bases lay outside the gene matches. CDR3 bases: TGTGCCAGCAGGCCGAGAGCGGGGCTCAGCCCTTACGAGCAGTACTTC. Translating gives CASRPRAGLSPYEQYF. The full variable domain, completed using reference TRBV11-2 and TRBJ2-7, is EAGVAQSPRYKIIEKRQSVAFWCNPISGHATLYWYQQILGQGPKLLIQFQNNGVVDDSQLPKDRFSAERLKGVDSTLKIQPAKLEDSAVYLCASRPRAGLSPYEQYFGPGTRLTVT.

This clonotype was counted at least ten times. The gene calls are TRBV2 and TRBJ2-2; D gene unclear. Between the trimmed V and J ends, which lost 4 bases and 3 bases, there was a span of 6 bases. The CDR3 extends over 13 amino acids. CDR1 is SNHLY, CDR2 FYNNEI, per germline. CDR3 amino acids: CASSGWDTGELFF. CDR3 coding DNA: TGTGCCAGCAGTGGTTGGGACACCGGGGAGCTGTTTTTT.

The rearrangement links TRBV19 to TRBJ1-5, with unresolved D. This CDR3 has 17 residues. V was clipped by 1 base and J by 7 bases, with 20 bases between them. Germline CDR1 is LNHDA and CDR2 is SQIVND (reference sequence). The CDR3 nucleotides read TGTGCCAGTAGTATAGGTGGGGAAGGTTACCCTGGACAGCCCCAGCATTTT. Its translation is CASSIGGEGYPGQPQHF.

This clonotype has only a few counts. This sequence joins TRBV30 and TRBJ2-5; D is possibly TRBD1 (6 bases). Germline values: CDR1 GTSNPN, CDR2 SVGIG (reference sequence). This CDR3 is built from 15 residues. The V and J ends lost 5 bases and 3 bases respectively, with 19 bases between them. CDR3 amino acids: CAWLLKRDTKETQYF. The CDR3 bases are TGTGCCTGGTTACTCAAGAGGGACACTAAAGAGACCCAGTACTTC.

The chain carries TRBV5-1 and TRBJ2-7, with 7 positions matching TRBD2. The germline gives CDR1 SGHRS, CDR2 YFSETQ. V lost 4 bases to trimming and J lost 4 bases; unmatched junction nucleotides: 14. This CDR3 region has 16 residues. The CDR3, as DNA: TGCGCCAGCAGCGCGCCCTTCGGACTAGAATCGTACGAGCAGTACTTC. Its protein is CASSAPFGLESYEQYF.

This clonotype has a handful of counts. The chain couples TRBV3-1 to TRBJ2-7, with 8 bases aligning to TRBD2. In germline, CDR1 is LGHDT, CDR2 YNNKEL (reference sequence). This CDR3 region has 14 residues. V lost 4 bases, J lost 6 bases, and 8 bases stayed unmatched. This CDR3 is CASSPLGGALEQYF. CDR3 in DNA: TGTGCCAGCAGCCCCCTCGGGGGGGCCCTCGAGCAGTACTTC.

The chain employs TRBV10-3 and TRBJ2-7; possibly TRBD2 for D (6 bases). Per the germline V gene, CDR1 is ENHRY and CDR2 is SYGVKD. CDR3 length equals 14 residues. Deletions cut 2 bases from V and 5 bases from J, with 13 bases between. The DNA for the CDR3 is TGTGCCATCAGTGAGGGAGGGGATTTAGACGAGCAGTACTTC. It yields the protein CAISEGGDLDEQYF.

The table lists this clonotype with many counts. The chain recombines TRBV30 with TRBJ2-7; D ambiguous. Trimming pared 0 bases from V and 3 bases from J, leaving 6 bases between. This CDR3 contains 12 residues. Germline CDR1 GTSNPN, CDR2 SVGIG (reference sequence). The DNA for the CDR3 is TGTGCCTGGAGTGTAGACGGCTACGAGCAGTACTTC. Translation gives CAWSVDGYEQYF.

This clonotype came up many times. The rearrangement links TRBV12-3 or TRBV12-4 to TRBJ1-2; D uncertain. The CDR3 is made up of 13 amino acids. V was cut by 10 bases and J by 8 bases, with 20 bases left in between. CDR3 DNA: TGTGCCAACGAGTTCATTGGGTTGTCCGGCTACACCTTC. Encoded protein: CANEFIGLSGYTF.

This chain joins TRBV11-2 and TRBJ1-2; TRBD1 agrees at 9 bases. In germline, CDR1 is SGHAT, CDR2 FQNNGV. This CDR3 has 16 residues. V dropped 5 bases and J dropped 4; count of bases not matched to a gene: 11. As DNA, the CDR3 is TGTGCCAGCAGCAACTTACCGGGACAGGGATTCTATGGCTACACCTTC. This encodes CASSNLPGQGFYGYTF.

This clonotype occurred many times. This rearrangement joins TRBV11-2 to TRBJ2-6, with TRBD1 as a possible D gene (6 bases). V was shortened by 3 bases and J by 0 bases, with 9 bases between the two germline ends. The CDR3 sequence is 16 residues long. CDR1 is SGHAT, CDR2 FQNNGV, per germline. The CDR3: CASSFGQPSGANVLTF. The CDR3 nucleotides are TGTGCCAGCAGCTTCGGACAGCCCTCTGGGGCCAACGTCCTGACTTTC.

This clonotype was detected many times. The J gene is TRBJ2-5, the V gene TRBV6-5; no firm D call. The CDR3 runs 15 residues. Germline-derived CDR1 and CDR2 are MNHEY and SVGAGI. The V gene lost 4 bases and the J gene lost 7 bases, with 19 bases spanning the gap. CDR3 amino acids: CASSSNLGILGTQYF. The CDR3 nucleotides are TGTGCCAGCAGTTCAAACCTTGGGATCCTAGGGACCCAGTACTTC.

This clonotype has ten or more counts. V is TRBV7-2 and J is TRBJ1-4, with D perhaps matching TRBD1 (5 bases). V was trimmed by 1 base and J by 5 bases, leaving 20 bases between them. Germline lookup yields CDR1 SGHTA and CDR2 FQGNSA. The CDR3 extends over 18 amino acids. The CDR3 reads CASSLGDYWTAGNEKLFF. The CDR3 DNA reads as TGTGCCAGCAGCTTAGGGGACTACTGGACCGCGGGAAATGAAAAACTGTTTTTT. The full variable domain, rest sourced from reference TRBV7-2 and TRBJ1-4, is GAGVSQSPSNKVTEKGKDVELRCDPISGHTALYWYRQSLGQGLEFLIYFQGNSAPDKSGLPSDRFSAERTGGSVSTLTIQRTQQEDSAVYLCASSLGDYWTAGNEKLFFGSGTQLSVL.